A selection of T cell receptor beta chains follows, all from one sample in a study of T cell repertoires in urothelial bladder cancer. Measured with immunoSEQ multiplex PCR; TCRdb has only the in-frame clones, and not every one. The data contain under 13,000 clones, about two thirds of them singletons. Material for sequencing was tumor-infiltrating cells from bladder cancer. Receptor source: a human donor with a benign inflammatory bladder lesion. Each CDR3 is given with its conserved first and last residue. D genes are given only for firm matches. The size field is filled for only some rows; it gives once, few, many or a size class.

v_call: TRBV5-1
cdr3_length: 15
d_call: TRBD2
clone_size: .
cdr3_aa: CASSLSGGASDTQYF

v_call: TRBV27
cdr3_length: 17
d_call: .
clone_size: .
cdr3_aa: CASSFGGLRGPVYEQYF

v_call: TRBV9
cdr3_length: 14
d_call: .
clone_size: .
cdr3_aa: CASSAGAGVQPQHF

v_call: TRBV6-1
cdr3_length: 17
d_call: TRBD1
clone_size: medium-sized
cdr3_aa: CASSERGRGLSNQPQHF

v_call: TRBV18
cdr3_length: 14
d_call: .
clone_size: medium-sized
cdr3_aa: CASSPVHENTEAFF

v_call: TRBV29-1
cdr3_length: 14
d_call: .
clone_size: .
cdr3_aa: CSGLGPKSKNEQFF

v_call: TRBV12-5
cdr3_length: 17
d_call: .
clone_size: .
cdr3_aa: CASGLDFQGLGNQPQHF

v_call: TRBV5-1
cdr3_length: 15
d_call: .
clone_size: .
cdr3_aa: CASSLDSVDTDTQYF

v_call: TRBV7-8
cdr3_length: 13
d_call: .
clone_size: .
cdr3_aa: CASSLWENQPQHF

v_call: TRBV7-2
cdr3_length: 15
d_call: .
clone_size: .
cdr3_aa: CASSLAGAGFYEQYF

v_call: TRBV27
cdr3_length: 15
d_call: TRBD1
clone_size: once
cdr3_aa: CASSSYRGSDTEAFF

v_call: TRBV5-6
cdr3_length: 15
d_call: TRBD2
clone_size: .
cdr3_aa: CASSQGTSDTYEQYF

v_call: TRBV5-6
cdr3_length: 11
d_call: .
clone_size: .
cdr3_aa: CASSLMNEQFF

v_call: TRBV19
cdr3_length: 15
d_call: TRBD2
clone_size: .
cdr3_aa: CASSMMGGSWDEQFF

v_call: TRBV4-2
cdr3_length: 15
d_call: TRBD1
clone_size: .
cdr3_aa: CASSQELQGAYEQYF

v_call: TRBV11-2
cdr3_length: 14
d_call: .
clone_size: .
cdr3_aa: CASSLAFPGNTIYF

v_call: TRBV28
cdr3_length: 13
d_call: .
clone_size: .
cdr3_aa: CASSPNGANVLTF

v_call: TRBV6-1
cdr3_length: 14
d_call: .
clone_size: .
cdr3_aa: CASSPGSIYNEQFF

v_call: TRBV6-1
cdr3_length: 18
d_call: TRBD2
clone_size: once
cdr3_aa: CASSDRAGATTSTDTQYF

v_call: TRBV18
cdr3_length: 12
d_call: .
clone_size: .
cdr3_aa: CASSLLQETQYF

v_call: TRBV28
cdr3_length: 14
d_call: .
clone_size: .
cdr3_aa: CASSFAGGLSEQYF

v_call: TRBV5-1
cdr3_length: 15
d_call: TRBD2
clone_size: .
cdr3_aa: CASSFLAGVINEQFF

v_call: TRBV19
cdr3_length: 11
d_call: .
clone_size: few
cdr3_aa: CASSIGYGYTF

v_call: TRBV7-9
cdr3_length: 15
d_call: TRBD1
clone_size: .
cdr3_aa: CASSSGQGITDTQYF

v_call: TRBV19
cdr3_length: 16
d_call: TRBD1
clone_size: .
cdr3_aa: CASSYPRTGGRGELFF

v_call: TRBV28
cdr3_length: 14
d_call: .
clone_size: few
cdr3_aa: CASSFEVSTYEQYF

v_call: TRBV7-9
cdr3_length: 16
d_call: .
clone_size: .
cdr3_aa: CASSLSISSGANVLTF

v_call: TRBV5-1
cdr3_length: 14
d_call: TRBD2
clone_size: .
cdr3_aa: CASSLWTSGETQYF

v_call: TRBV11-3
cdr3_length: 16
d_call: TRBD2
clone_size: .
cdr3_aa: CASSRGTSGVYNEQFF

v_call: TRBV6-1
cdr3_length: 15
d_call: TRBD2
clone_size: .
cdr3_aa: CASSVIAGVYNEQFF